A single TCR beta chain is shown here with its context. Antigen specificity is unknown. Primers included in the PCR were 60 Vbeta and 13 Jbeta primers. TCRdb's copy holds only in-frame clones and misses some; the assay was immunoSEQ multiplex PCR. Of 150,000 to 200,000 clones listed, 80% were seen once; the top ten hold approximately 1%. This record belongs to a study of cytomegalovirus exposure and HLA in healthy donors. Study background: The Caucasian-associated ancestry cluster contained around four fifths of the approximately 400 genotyped donors.

The study's findings and limits: Later analysis suggested links between common viral pathogens and several top significant clusters. Analysis performed later found 16,951 TCR beta sequences associated with HLA alleles at 0.05 false discovery rate. More clonal expansion characterized HLA-associated TCR beta chains than equally common others in a later analysis.

This CDR3 contains 17 residues. V lost 7 bases and J lost 8; bases outside the gene matches: 21. Germline values: CDR1 SGHNT, CDR2 YYREEE (reference sequence). This sequence joins TRBV5-4 and TRBJ1-2; 9 nucleotides line up with TRBD1. The clonotype originates from a woman aged 40 to 50 in good health and CMV-seronegative. The specimen sequenced was PBMCs. The CDR3 DNA sequence: TGTGCCAGCTCCTCCCTAACAGGGGGCGAGGGTGTGGAGGGCTACACCTTC. Translated, it gives CASSSLTGGEGVEGYTF.